The 13 T cell receptor beta chains in this list originate from one sample, sequenced in a study of T cell changes during pregnancy in multiple sclerosis. Measured with immunoSEQ multiplex PCR; TCRdb has only the in-frame clones, and not every one. The sample contains about 50,000 clones, 92% of which appear only once. The starting material was CD4+ T cells from peripheral blood mononuclear cells, obtained in the second trimester of pregnancy. The receptors originated from a female donor with multiple sclerosis, enrolled in a pregnancy study.

The J gene is TRBJ1-2, the V gene TRBV27; TRBD1 matches at 9 bases. The CDR3 has 15 residues. Germline V lookup: CDR1 MNHEY, CDR2 SMNVEV (reference sequence). Unmatched junction bases numbered 6, after V lost 4 bases and J lost 3 bases. CDR3 amino acids: CASSSSRDRDYGYTF. CDR3 DNA sequence: TGTGCCAGCAGTTCCTCCCGGGACAGGGACTATGGCTACACCTTC.

This clone was recorded a few times. V is TRBV6-5 and J is TRBJ1-2, with D maybe TRBD1 (6 bases). This CDR3 region has 15 residues. Germline values: CDR1 MNHEY, CDR2 SVGAGI. V lost 4 bases and J 0 bases, leaving 12 bases between the germline ends. The CDR3 is CASSFLRQANYGYTF. CDR3 nucleotide sequence: TGTGCCAGCAGTTTTCTAAGACAGGCTAACTATGGCTACACCTTC.

The chain joins TRBV5-1 to TRBJ2-2; D is possibly TRBD1 (5 bases). The CDR3 covers 14 residues. The V gene lost 4 bases and the J gene lost 7 bases, with 14 bases spanning the gap. Germline lookup yields CDR1 SGHRS and CDR2 YFSETQ. The CDR3 loop reads CASSRSTEIGELFF. CDR3 DNA sequence: TGCGCCAGCAGCCGATCGACAGAGATCGGGGAGCTGTTTTTT.

This chain connects TRBV29-1 to TRBJ2-7; the D is unclear. The CDR3 runs 11 residues. Trimming cost V 7 bases and J 7 bases, with 14 bases left between them. CDR1 SQVTM and CDR2 ANQGSEA come from the germline V gene. The DNA of the CDR3 is TGCAGCGCAAACCTGAGCGAGGAGCAGTACTTC. This gives the protein CSANLSEEQYF.

The chain recombines TRBV25-1 with TRBJ1-4; D ambiguous. The CDR3 sequence is 12 residues long. Trimming shortened V by 3 bases and J by 5 bases, and 4 bases separated the two germline ends. Per the germline V gene, CDR1 is MGHDK and CDR2 is SYGVNS. The CDR3 loop is CASSDLNEKLFF. In DNA form, the CDR3 reads TGTGCCAGCAGTGACTTGAATGAAAAACTGTTTTTT.

This rearrangement joins TRBV7-9 to TRBJ2-7; the D gene is possibly TRBD2 (6 bases). The CDR3 totals 14 residues. V lost 0 bases to trimming and J lost 5 bases, with 11 bases between them. The germline V gene encodes CDR1 SEHNR and CDR2 FQNEAQ (reference sequence). This CDR3 reads CASSLAGGSDEQYF. CDR3 DNA: TGTGCCAGCAGCTTAGCGGGGGGTAGTGACGAGCAGTACTTC.

The table lists this clone with a count of one. The rearrangement uses TRBV9 and TRBJ1-3, with D perhaps matching TRBD1 (5 bases). Germline CDR1 is SGDLS and CDR2 is YYNGEE. The CDR3 is made up of 14 amino acids. V lost 2 bases and J lost 2, with 8 bases in between. CDR3 sequence (DNA): TGTGCCAGCAGCGTGGACACCGCTGGAAACACCATATATTTT. As protein: CASSVDTAGNTIYF.

This chain links TRBV19 with TRBJ1-2, with D possibly being TRBD1 (5 bases). Trimming removed 4 bases at V and 1 base at J, with 13 bases between. This CDR3 contains 15 residues. CDR1 is LNHDA and CDR2 is SQIVND in the germline V gene (reference sequence). CDR3 residues: CASSRGPGDNYGYTF. The CDR3 coding sequence is TGTGCCAGTAGTAGGGGCCCCGGAGATAACTATGGCTACACCTTC.

The chain has TRBV7-3 and TRBJ1-1, with D possibly TRBD1 on 5 matching bases. V lost 4 bases and J 6 bases, leaving 12 bases between the germline ends. The V gene's germline CDR1 is SGHTA and CDR2 FQGTGA. The CDR3 is 13 amino acids. DNA for the CDR3: TGTGCCAGCAGCTACACCCCGGGGGCTGAAGCTTTCTTT. It specifies CASSYTPGAEAFF.

The chain links TRBV19 to TRBJ1-6; maybe TRBD1 (5 bases). There are 14 residues in the CDR3. Trimming cost V 4 bases and J 14 bases, with 18 bases left between them. Per germline, CDR1 LNHDA and CDR2 SQIVND (reference sequence). The CDR3 DNA follows: TGTGCCAGTAGTACTGGGGCAGACCGGGGGGCCCTCCACTTT. Its protein is CASSTGADRGALHF.

V is TRBV10-1 and J is TRBJ1-1; a weak D match, TRBD1 (5 bases). Germline V gives CDR1 WNHNN, CDR2 SYGVQD (reference sequence). V was pared by 1 base and J by 3 bases, with 12 bases between. CDR3 size: 15 residues. For the CDR3, the DNA is TGCGCCAGCAGTGAGTTCCGGGGGGGAGACACTGAAGCTTTCTTT. As protein: CASSEFRGGDTEAFF.

The chain joins TRBV5-1 to TRBJ1-5; D might be TRBD1 (5 bases). The CDR3 totals 14 residues. Trimming removed 7 bases from V and 4 bases from J, with 15 bases in between. Germline-derived CDR1 and CDR2 are SGHRS and YFSETQ. CDR3 nucleotides: TGCGCCAGCCCCGACGGGGGTTTGAATCAGCCCCAGCATTTT. Translated: CASPDGGLNQPQHF.

The chain employs TRBV9 and TRBJ2-1, with D perhaps matching TRBD2 (5 bases). CDR3 length: 13 residues. The V gene lost 0 bases and the J gene lost 8 bases, with 9 bases spanning the gap. Germline V gene lookup returns CDR1 SGDLS and CDR2 YYNGEE. This CDR3 reads CASSVGTRDEQFF. The DNA for the CDR3 is TGTGCCAGCAGCGTAGGAACTAGGGATGAGCAGTTCTTC.